This passage covers 3 T cell receptor beta chains from one sample sequenced in a study of OX40 agonist ivuxolimab in advanced cancers. Sequenced by immunoSEQ multiplex PCR; TCRdb stores in-frame clones only, minus some. Among 75,000 to 100,000 clones listed, about four fifths were seen once. The material sequenced was CD4+ or CD8+ T cells sorted from blood, taken in a trial of the OX40 agonist ivuxolimab. The receptors shown here come from an adult with an advanced solid tumor such as melanoma, head and neck, liver or kidney cancer.

This clone was seen a handful of times. The chain joins TRBV28 to TRBJ1-5; the D is unclear. V was shortened by 6 bases and J by 3 bases, with 15 bases between the two germline ends. The V gene's germline CDR1 is MDHEN and CDR2 SYDVKM. This CDR3 is built from 15 residues. The CDR3 spells CASRTEDRHNQPQHF. For the CDR3, the DNA is TGTGCCAGCAGAACAGAGGACCGACACAATCAGCCCCAGCATTTT.

This chain uses TRBV6-5 with TRBJ2-5, with TRBD2 matching over 10 bases. The CDR3 covers 12 residues. Germline V CDR1 and CDR2: MNHEY, SVGAGI. The V and J ends lost 6 bases and 11 bases, in that order; junction bases with no gene match: 6. The CDR3, as DNA: TGTGCCAGCAGAACGACTAGCGGGCAGCAGTACTTC. Its translation is CASRTTSGQQYF.

This clone was recorded only once. The sample contains more than one DNA sequence encoding this CDR3. CDR3 DNA: TGTGCCAGCAGTGAAGGGACCGATTATGGCTACACCTTC. Amino acid sequence: CASSEGTDYGYTF. This chain joins TRBV2 and TRBJ1-2; D gene ambiguous. The germline V gene encodes CDR1 SNHLY and CDR2 FYNNEI. V dropped 1 base and J dropped 5 bases, with 8 bases sitting between them. The CDR3 covers 13 residues. Supplemented by reference TRBV2 and TRBJ1-2, the full variable domain reads EPEVTQTPSHQVTQMGQEVILRCVPISNHLYFYWYRQILGQKVEFLVSFYNNEISEKSEIFDDQFSVERPDGSNFTLKIRSTKLEDSAMYFCASSEGTDYGYTFGSGTRLTVV.